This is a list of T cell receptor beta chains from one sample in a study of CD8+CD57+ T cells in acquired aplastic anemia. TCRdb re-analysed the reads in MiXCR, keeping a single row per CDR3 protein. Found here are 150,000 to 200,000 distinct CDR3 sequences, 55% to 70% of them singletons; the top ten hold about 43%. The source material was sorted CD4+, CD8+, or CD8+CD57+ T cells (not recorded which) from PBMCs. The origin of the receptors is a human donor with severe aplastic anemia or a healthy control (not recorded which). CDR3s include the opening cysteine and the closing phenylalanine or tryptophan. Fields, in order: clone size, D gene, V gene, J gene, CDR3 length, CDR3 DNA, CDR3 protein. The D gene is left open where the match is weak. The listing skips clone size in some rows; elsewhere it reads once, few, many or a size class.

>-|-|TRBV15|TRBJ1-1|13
TGTGCCACCAGTCGGCAGGACAACACTGAAGCTTTCTTT
CATSRQDNTEAFF
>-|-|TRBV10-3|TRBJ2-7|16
TGTGCCATCAGTGAGTCGGGGATGGGACGGACAGCCGAGCAGTACTTC
CAISESGMGRTAEQYF
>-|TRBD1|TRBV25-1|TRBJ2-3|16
TGTGCCAGCAGTGAATGGACAGGGGTACATGAAGATACGCAGTATTTT
CASSEWTGVHEDTQYF
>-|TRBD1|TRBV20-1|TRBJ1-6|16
TGCAGTGCTAGAGATCCACAGGGGAAGGAAGAATCACCCCTCCACTTT
CSARDPQGKEESPLHF
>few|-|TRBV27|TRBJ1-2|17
TGTGCCAGCAGTTTAGCGTCAGGGTCCTTAGAGTTTTATGGCTACACCTTC
CASSLASGSLEFYGYTF
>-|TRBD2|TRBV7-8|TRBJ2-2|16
TGTGCCAGCAGCGCAGTACGGACTAGCGGGACCGGGGAGCTGTTTTTT
CASSAVRTSGTGELFF
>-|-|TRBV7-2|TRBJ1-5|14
TGTGCCAGCAGCTTAGGCAGGGCGAATCAGCCCCAGCATTTT
CASSLGRANQPQHF
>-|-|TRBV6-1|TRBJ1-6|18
TGTGCCAGCAGTGAAGCGCTTTATGGGAGCTCCTATAATTCACCCCTCCACTTT
CASSEALYGSSYNSPLHF
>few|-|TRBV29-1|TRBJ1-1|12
TGCAGCGCCGGACAGTTGAACACTGAAGCTTTCTTT
CSAGQLNTEAFF
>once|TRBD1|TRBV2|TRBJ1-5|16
TGTGCCAGCAGTGACACGACAGGGGGGAGCAATCAGCCCCAGCATTTT
CASSDTTGGSNQPQHF
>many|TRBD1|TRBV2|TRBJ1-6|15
TGTGCCAGCAGTGATAGGGACAGCAGAAATTCACCCCTCCACTTT
CASSDRDSRNSPLHF
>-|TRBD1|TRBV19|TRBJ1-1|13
TGTGCCAGTAGCGGGACAGGGGTCACTGAAGCTTTCTTT
CASSGTGVTEAFF
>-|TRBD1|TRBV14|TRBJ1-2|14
TGTGCCAGCAGCAACACAGGGGGCCCCTATGGCTACACCTTC
CASSNTGGPYGYTF
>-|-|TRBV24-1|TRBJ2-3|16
TGTGCCACCAGTGATTTAGGTGGGTCGGGCACAGATACGCAGTATTTT
CATSDLGGSGTDTQYF
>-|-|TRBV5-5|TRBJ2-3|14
TGTGCCAGCAGCTTGGCAGACCCCACAGATACGCAGTATTTT
CASSLADPTDTQYF
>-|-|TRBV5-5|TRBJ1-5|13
TGTGCCAGCAGCTTGGACAGCCAAGGGGCCCAGCATTTT
CASSLDSQGAQHF
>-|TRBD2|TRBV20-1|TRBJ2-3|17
TGCAGTGCTAGTCTCCGGGGGGTTGATTTTAGCACAGATACGCAGTATTTT
CSASLRGVDFSTDTQYF